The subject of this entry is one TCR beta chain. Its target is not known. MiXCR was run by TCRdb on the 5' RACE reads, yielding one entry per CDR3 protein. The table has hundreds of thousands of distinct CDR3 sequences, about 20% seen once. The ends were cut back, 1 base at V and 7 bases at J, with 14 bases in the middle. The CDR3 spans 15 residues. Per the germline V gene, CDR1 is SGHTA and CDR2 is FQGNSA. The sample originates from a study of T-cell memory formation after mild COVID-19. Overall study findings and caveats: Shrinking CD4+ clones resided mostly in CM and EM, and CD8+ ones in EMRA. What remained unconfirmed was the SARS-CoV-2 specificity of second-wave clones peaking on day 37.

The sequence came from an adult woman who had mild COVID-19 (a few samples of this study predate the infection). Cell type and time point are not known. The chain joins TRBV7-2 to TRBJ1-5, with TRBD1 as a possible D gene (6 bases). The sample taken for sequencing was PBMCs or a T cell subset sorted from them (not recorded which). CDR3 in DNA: TGTGCCAGCAGCTTAGTTGTGGGGGCTGGCCAGCCCCAGCATTTT. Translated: CASSLVVGAGQPQHF.